This T cell receptor beta chain was sequenced in a study of blood T cell repertoires in COVID-19. The CDR3 sequence is 16 residues long. V trimming: 0 bases; J trimming: 4 bases; junction bases outside the gene matches: 6. Germline values: CDR1 SGHTA, CDR2 FQGTGA. Produced via immunoSEQ multiplex PCR; TCRdb's table is partial and in-frame only. The sample contains approximately 200,000 clones, approximately 90% of which appear only once. V usage is TRBV7-3 and J usage is TRBJ2-1; 7 nucleotides agree with TRBD1. The origin of this receptor is a man aged 70-80 years with acute or convalescent COVID-19. The sample consisted of peripheral blood. DNA of the CDR3: TGTGCCAGCAGCTTAACCCCCGGGACAGCTTACAATGAGCAGTTCTTC. Protein product: CASSLTPGTAYNEQFF.